A selection of T cell receptor beta chains follows, all from one sample in a study of blood T cell repertoires in COVID-19. Libraries were prepared by immunoSEQ multiplex PCR; TCRdb keeps only in-frame clonotypes and omits some of them. The sample contains roughly 100,000 clones, roughly four fifths of which appear only once. The sample was peripheral blood. The receptors were gathered from an elderly man with COVID-19, enrolled during active disease. The CDR3 runs from the conserved cysteine through the conserved F or W. D genes are given only for firm matches. Clone size appears in some rows only: once, few, many, or a class for an expanded clone.

D gene: TRBD2; V gene: TRBV6-5; J gene: TRBJ2-7; clone size: NA; CDR3 protein: CASSRTSGGAREQYF; CDR3 DNA: TGTGCCAGCAGTCGGACTAGCGGGGGGGCTCGTGAGCAGTACTTC
D gene: NA; V gene: TRBV5-1; J gene: TRBJ1-2; clone size: NA; CDR3 protein: CASSSGPGVNGYTF; CDR3 DNA: TGCGCCAGCAGCTCGGGCCCAGGGGTCAATGGCTACACCTTC
D gene: NA; V gene: TRBV5-1; J gene: TRBJ1-1; clone size: NA; CDR3 protein: CASSKGVGGGEAFF; CDR3 DNA: TGCGCCAGCAGCAAAGGGGTTGGGGGCGGAGAAGCTTTCTTT
D gene: NA; V gene: TRBV9; J gene: TRBJ1-5; clone size: NA; CDR3 protein: CASSADSSNQPQHF; CDR3 DNA: TGTGCCAGCAGCGCGGACAGCAGCAATCAGCCCCAGCATTTT
D gene: TRBD1; V gene: TRBV29-1; J gene: TRBJ1-5; clone size: NA; CDR3 protein: CSAGQGNQPQHF; CDR3 DNA: TGCAGCGCAGGACAGGGTAATCAGCCCCAGCATTTT
D gene: TRBD2; V gene: TRBV7-6; J gene: TRBJ2-1; clone size: NA; CDR3 protein: CASNQGGRAFDEQFF; CDR3 DNA: TGTGCCAGCAACCAAGGCGGGAGGGCCTTCGATGAGCAGTTCTTC
D gene: TRBD2; V gene: TRBV19; J gene: TRBJ2-2; clone size: NA; CDR3 protein: CASSIWGPGGTGELFF; CDR3 DNA: TGTGCCAGTAGTATTTGGGGCCCGGGAGGCACCGGGGAGCTGTTTTTT
D gene: NA; V gene: TRBV9; J gene: TRBJ2-1; clone size: NA; CDR3 protein: CASSPLGGQAFF; CDR3 DNA: TGTGCCAGCAGCCCCCTGGGCGGACAAGCGTTCTTC
D gene: NA; V gene: TRBV19; J gene: TRBJ1-6; clone size: NA; CDR3 protein: CASSAGSYNSPLHF; CDR3 DNA: TGTGCCAGTAGCGCGGGTTCCTATAATTCACCCCTCCACTTT
D gene: NA; V gene: TRBV15; J gene: TRBJ1-1; clone size: NA; CDR3 protein: CATSSLRNTEAFF; CDR3 DNA: TGTGCCACCAGCAGTTTGAGGAACACTGAAGCTTTCTTT
D gene: NA; V gene: TRBV7-2; J gene: TRBJ1-5; clone size: once; CDR3 protein: CASSREWSSNQPQHF; CDR3 DNA: TGTGCCAGCAGCCGGGAGTGGTCTAGCAATCAGCCCCAGCATTTT
D gene: NA; V gene: TRBV6-6; J gene: TRBJ1-2; clone size: NA; CDR3 protein: CASRHYGTLTYGYTF; CDR3 DNA: TGTGCCAGCAGGCATTACGGTACCCTCACCTATGGCTACACCTTC
D gene: TRBD1; V gene: TRBV28; J gene: TRBJ2-5; clone size: few; CDR3 protein: CASSFSTGGGETQYF; CDR3 DNA: TGTGCCAGCAGTTTTTCTACAGGGGGCGGGGAGACCCAGTACTTC
D gene: NA; V gene: TRBV5-1; J gene: TRBJ2-2; clone size: few; CDR3 protein: CASTWTSGELFF; CDR3 DNA: TGCGCCAGCACCTGGACATCCGGGGAGCTGTTTTTT
D gene: TRBD1; V gene: TRBV10-3; J gene: TRBJ1-5; clone size: once; CDR3 protein: CAISVDRANNQPQHF; CDR3 DNA: TGTGCCATCAGTGTAGACAGGGCAAACAATCAGCCCCAGCATTTT
D gene: NA; V gene: TRBV5-1; J gene: TRBJ2-2; clone size: NA; CDR3 protein: CASSLDGRTGELFF; CDR3 DNA: TGCGCCAGCAGCTTGGATGGGCGTACCGGGGAGCTGTTTTTT
D gene: NA; V gene: TRBV6-5; J gene: TRBJ1-6; clone size: once; CDR3 protein: CASSLNREGALHF; CDR3 DNA: TGTGCCAGCAGTCTAAACAGGGAGGGAGCCCTCCACTTT
D gene: TRBD1; V gene: TRBV12-3/TRBV12-4; J gene: TRBJ1-6; clone size: NA; CDR3 protein: CASCRGQSPLHF; CDR3 DNA: TGTGCCAGCTGTAGGGGGCAGTCACCCCTCCACTTT
D gene: NA; V gene: TRBV6-5; J gene: TRBJ1-4; clone size: NA; CDR3 protein: CASSKSATNEKLFF; CDR3 DNA: TGTGCCAGCAGTAAATCTGCAACTAATGAAAAACTGTTTTTT
D gene: TRBD1; V gene: TRBV5-4; J gene: TRBJ2-7; clone size: NA; CDR3 protein: CASSLEGGRTYEQYF; CDR3 DNA: TGTGCCAGCAGCTTGGAAGGGGGCCGAACCTACGAGCAGTACTTC
D gene: NA; V gene: TRBV30; J gene: TRBJ2-5; clone size: medium-sized; CDR3 protein: CAWSVPPGQETQYF; CDR3 DNA: TGTGCCTGGAGTGTACCGCCGGGCCAAGAGACCCAGTACTTC
D gene: TRBD1; V gene: TRBV3-1/TRBV3-2; J gene: TRBJ1-1; clone size: NA; CDR3 protein: CASSQGDRGLRAFF; CDR3 DNA: TGTGCCAGCAGCCAAGGGGACAGGGGATTGAGAGCTTTCTTT
D gene: TRBD2; V gene: TRBV6-2/TRBV6-3; J gene: TRBJ2-1; clone size: NA; CDR3 protein: CASSGLAGGPGNEQFF; CDR3 DNA: TGTGCCAGCAGTGGACTAGCGGGGGGGCCCGGCAATGAGCAGTTCTTC
D gene: NA; V gene: TRBV5-1; J gene: TRBJ2-3; clone size: NA; CDR3 protein: CASSWGVQSADTQYF; CDR3 DNA: TGCGCCAGCAGCTGGGGGGTTCAAAGCGCAGATACGCAGTATTTT
D gene: NA; V gene: TRBV27; J gene: TRBJ2-1; clone size: NA; CDR3 protein: CASSLTGNSYNEQFF; CDR3 DNA: TGTGCCAGCAGTTTAACGGGGAACTCCTACAATGAGCAGTTCTTC
D gene: TRBD1; V gene: TRBV6-6; J gene: TRBJ1-6; clone size: NA; CDR3 protein: CASSYVDRGHLHF; CDR3 DNA: TGTGCCAGCAGTTACGTCGACAGGGGGCACCTCCACTTT
D gene: TRBD1; V gene: TRBV7-2; J gene: TRBJ1-5; clone size: many; CDR3 protein: CASSTGQGGYQPQHF; CDR3 DNA: TGTGCCAGCAGCACGGGACAGGGGGGTTATCAGCCCCAGCATTTT